Below, 20 T cell receptor beta chains from the same sample are listed, as sequenced in a study of neurological immune-mediated disorders. TCRdb re-called the 5' RACE reads through MiXCR, storing one row per CDR3 protein. The repertoire holds 60,000 to 85,000 distinct CDR3 sequences, with less than 5.5% as singletons. The sample was PBMCs. Receptors were obtained from a young man with multiple sclerosis.

This clonotype was picked up many times. V gene TRBV3-1 combines with J gene TRBJ2-3; D might be TRBD1 or TRBD2, each matching 5 bases. CDR1 and CDR2 from the germline V gene are LGHDT and YNNKEL (reference sequence). There are 15 residues in the CDR3. Trimming pared 1 base from V and 4 bases from J, leaving 12 bases between. CDR3: CASSQAGRGADTQYF. CDR3 bases: TGTGCCAGCAGCCAAGCAGGCCGAGGGGCAGATACGCAGTATTTT.

This clonotype appeared many times. This chain uses TRBV6-5 with TRBJ2-7; D possibly corresponds to TRBD2 (6 bases). The length of the CDR3 is 15 residues. Trimming removed 0 bases at V and 0 bases at J, with 9 bases between. Germline assignment: CDR1 MNHEY and CDR2 SVGAGI. The DNA for the CDR3 is TGTGCCAGCAGTTACTCGGAGGGCGGCTCCTACGAGCAGTACTTC. As protein: CASSYSEGGSYEQYF.

This clonotype was observed many times. This chain uses TRBV20-1 with TRBJ1-1; no clear D. The CDR3 loop spans 14 amino acids. Germline loops: CDR1 DFQATT, CDR2 SNEGSKA (reference sequence). The germline V and J ends were trimmed by 0 bases and 1 base, with 9 bases remaining between them. This CDR3 reads CSARDRLGNTEAFF. In DNA form, the CDR3 reads TGCAGTGCTAGAGATCGGTTAGGGAACACTGAAGCTTTCTTT.

This clonotype showed up many times. The chain employs TRBV7-9 and TRBJ2-7; the D gene is possibly TRBD2 (6 bases). The CDR3 consists of 16 residues. V shed 5 bases and J shed 1 base, with 18 bases lying between them. Germline CDR1 SEHNR, CDR2 FQNEAQ (reference sequence). DNA for the CDR3: TGTGCCAGCAGCCCCAGGCGGGGTCCCCTTTCCTACGAGCAGTACTTC. It codes for CASSPRRGPLSYEQYF. The entire variable domain, with the rest obtained from reference TRBV7-9 and TRBJ2-7, is as follows: DTGVSQNPRHKITKRGQNVTFRCDPISEHNRLYWYRQTLGQGPEFLTYFQNEAQLEKSRLLSDRFSAERPKGSFSTLEIQRTEQGDSAMYLCASSPRRGPLSYEQYFGPGTRLTVT.

This clonotype was found many times. This CDR3 is CSARTSWSFANEQYF. The CDR3 DNA reads TGCAGTGCTAGGACGTCGTGGAGCTTTGCCAACGAGCAGTACTTC. The rearrangement joins TRBV20-1 to TRBJ2-7; D gene uncertain. The CDR3 is made up of 15 amino acids. Trimming left V 3 bases short and J 5 bases short, with 20 bases between. Germline CDR1 DFQATT, CDR2 SNEGSKA (reference sequence).

This clonotype occurred many times. The chain is built from TRBV30 and TRBJ2-1; tentative D call: TRBD2 (6 bases). Germline lookup yields CDR1 GTSNPN and CDR2 SVGIG (reference sequence). V lost 0 bases to trimming and J lost 14 bases, with 11 bases between them. This CDR3 has 11 amino acids. The CDR3 DNA reads as TGTGCCTGGAGTGTGGGTACTAGCAAGTTCTTC. As protein: CAWSVGTSKFF.

This clonotype was found many times. This sequence joins TRBV4-2 and TRBJ2-1; 7 nucleotides line up with TRBD2. Germline CDR1 LGHNA, CDR2 YNFKEQ. The junction had 11 bases not matched to a gene; V was cut back by 0 bases and J by 9 bases. The CDR3 spans 16 residues. CDR3: CASSQDEVEGGAEQFF. CDR3 DNA: TGTGCCAGCAGCCAAGATGAGGTGGAGGGAGGGGCTGAGCAGTTCTTC.

This clonotype has at least ten counts. The J gene is TRBJ2-7, the V gene TRBV29-1; a weak D match, TRBD1 (6 bases). CDR3 size: 11 residues. Germline CDR1 SQVTM, CDR2 ANQGSEA. The V end lost 4 bases, the J end lost 6 bases, and 10 bases lay between the germline ends. The CDR3 spells CSVGTVGEQYF. DNA for the CDR3: TGCAGCGTTGGGACAGTCGGCGAGCAGTACTTC.

At least ten counts were recorded for this clonotype. The rearrangement joins TRBV7-3 to TRBJ1-2; D remains unclear. Germline lookup yields CDR1 SGHTA and CDR2 FQGTGA. This CDR3 is 21 amino acids long. The ends were cut back, 0 bases at V and 0 bases at J, with 26 bases in the middle. The CDR3, as DNA: TGTGCCAGCAGCTTAACGTCTCAGCTAAAGCTTGTCCGGCGAGCTAACTATGGCTACACCTTC. It codes for CASSLTSQLKLVRRANYGYTF. Full variable domain (outside the CDR3, taken from reference TRBV7-3 and TRBJ1-2): GAGVSQTPSNKVTEKGKYVELRCDPISGHTALYWYRQSLGQGPEFLIYFQGTGAADDSGLPNDRFFAVRPEGSVSTLKIQRTERGDSAVYLCASSLTSQLKLVRRANYGYTFGSGTRLTVV.

This clonotype has ten or more counts. This chain connects TRBV12-3 or TRBV12-4 to TRBJ2-2; possible D gene TRBD2, 5 bases. CDR3 length: 13 amino acids. With 7 bases removed from V and 6 bases from J, the gap between germline ends came to 12 bases. The CDR3 protein is CASTLGVPGELFF. The CDR3, as DNA: TGTGCCAGCACCCTCGGGGTACCCGGGGAGCTGTTTTTT.

This clonotype was seen at least ten times. The genes are TRBV5-1 and TRBJ2-2, with 14 bases lining up with TRBD2. The CDR3 runs to 17 residues. The ends lost 2 bases at V and 6 bases at J; junction bases unmatched: 6. Germline V lookup: CDR1 SGHRS, CDR2 YFSETQ. This CDR3 reads CASSFPGTSGSPGELFF. The CDR3 DNA sequence: TGCGCCAGCAGCTTCCCCGGGACTAGCGGGAGTCCCGGGGAGCTGTTTTTT. Complete variable domain (other parts from reference TRBV5-1 and TRBJ2-2): KAGVTQTPRYLIKTRGQQVTLSCSPISGHRSVSWYQQTPGQGLQFLFEYFSETQRNKGNFPGRFSGRQFSNSRSEMNVSTLELGDSALYLCASSFPGTSGSPGELFFGEGSRLTVL.

This clonotype was seen at least ten times. The gene calls are TRBV6-6 and TRBJ1-1; the D gene is possibly TRBD1 (5 bases). The germline V and J ends were trimmed by 6 bases and 1 base, with 12 bases remaining between them. The germline V gene encodes CDR1 MNHNY and CDR2 SVGAGI (reference sequence). The CDR3 length is 14 residues. DNA of the CDR3: TGTGCCAGCAGCCCACAGGAGACGAACACTGAAGCTTTCTTT. Encoded protein: CASSPQETNTEAFF.

With respect to this clonotype: A much larger clone is a single base away; this may be a read error. The V call is TRBV20-1, the J call TRBJ1-1; no firm D call. V lost 6 bases and J 3 bases, leaving 11 bases between the germline ends. The CDR3 runs to 12 residues. The germline CDR1 and CDR2 sequences are DFQATT and SNEGSKA (reference sequence). CDR3 region: CSAPERDTEAFF. The CDR3 bases are TGCAGTGCCCCCGAAAGGGACACTGAAGCTTTCTTT.

This clonotype appeared many times. The chain links TRBV10-3 to TRBJ2-3, with 11 bases that match TRBD2. Germline lookup yields CDR1 ENHRY and CDR2 SYGVKD. Trimming took 8 bases from V and 4 from J; bases not matched to a gene: 5. The CDR3 contains 14 residues. CDR3 amino acids: CAIYSGGAADTQYF. Here the CDR3 DNA reads TGTGCCATCTATAGCGGGGGGGCCGCAGATACGCAGTATTTT.

Ten or more counts support this clonotype. Compared with germline, one end of the junction differs, possibly owing to a read error. The chain employs TRBV6-6 and TRBJ1-6; D remains ambiguous. The CDR3 is 14 residues long. Germline-derived CDR1 and CDR2 are MNHNY and SVGAGI (reference sequence). The CDR3 sequence is CASSYELLHSPLNF. The CDR3 nucleotides read TGTGCCAGCAGTTACGAGTTACTACATTCACCCCTCAACTTT.

Many counts were recorded for this clonotype. The V and J genes are TRBV5-1 and TRBJ2-1; perhaps D is TRBD1 or TRBD2 (5 bases each). This CDR3 has 14 residues. Germline V CDR1 and CDR2: SGHRS, YFSETQ. V was clipped by 7 bases and J by 1 base, with 12 bases between them. CDR3 in amino acids: CASHRDQSYNEQFF. The CDR3 DNA is TGCGCCAGCCACCGGGACCAGTCCTACAATGAGCAGTTCTTC.

This clonotype was counted ten times or more. For the CDR3, the DNA is TGTGCCAGCAGTACCCGACAGGGTGGGAACGAAAAACTGTTTTTT. Its translation: CASSTRQGGNEKLFF. The chain employs TRBV25-1 and TRBJ1-4; 7 positions match TRBD1. Per germline, CDR1 MGHDK and CDR2 SYGVNS. The CDR3 has 15 amino acids. The V segment lost 5 bases and the J segment 8 bases; nucleotides outside the gene matches: 11. Based on the CDR3 plus reference TRBV25-1 and TRBJ1-4, the full variable domain is EADIYQTPRYLVIGTGKKITLECSQTMGHDKMYWYQQDPGMELHLIHYSYGVNSTEKGDLSSESTVSRIRTEHFPLTLESARPSHTSQYLCASSTRQGGNEKLFFGSGTQLSVL.

This clonotype was counted many times. J is TRBJ2-1 and V is TRBV12-3 or TRBV12-4; D is uncertain. This CDR3 region has 12 residues. Trimming left V 1 base short and J 5 bases short, with 3 bases between. The CDR3, as DNA: TGTGCCAGCAGTTTAGGGGACAATGAGCAGTTCTTC. Residues: CASSLGDNEQFF.

This clonotype was picked up many times. The chain joins TRBV20-1 to TRBJ2-3, with TRBD1 matching over 8 bases. The germline gives CDR1 DFQATT, CDR2 SNEGSKA (reference sequence). The CDR3 has 14 residues. Trimming at V came to 6 bases and at J to 2 bases, leaving 7 bases not matched to a gene. In nucleotides, the CDR3 is TGCAGTGCCGACGGGACAGGAGACACAGATACGCAGTATTTT. This gives the protein CSADGTGDTDTQYF.

In its sample, this clonotype was seen many times. The chain uses TRBV7-3 and TRBJ1-5, with D possibly TRBD1 on 6 matching bases. The germline V and J ends were trimmed by 4 bases and 5 bases, with 9 bases remaining between them. Germline-derived CDR1 and CDR2 are SGHTA and FQGTGA. CDR3 size: 13 residues. CDR3 nucleotides: TGTGCCAGCAGCTCGGACAGCCATCAGCCCCAGCATTTT. Translated, it gives CASSSDSHQPQHF.